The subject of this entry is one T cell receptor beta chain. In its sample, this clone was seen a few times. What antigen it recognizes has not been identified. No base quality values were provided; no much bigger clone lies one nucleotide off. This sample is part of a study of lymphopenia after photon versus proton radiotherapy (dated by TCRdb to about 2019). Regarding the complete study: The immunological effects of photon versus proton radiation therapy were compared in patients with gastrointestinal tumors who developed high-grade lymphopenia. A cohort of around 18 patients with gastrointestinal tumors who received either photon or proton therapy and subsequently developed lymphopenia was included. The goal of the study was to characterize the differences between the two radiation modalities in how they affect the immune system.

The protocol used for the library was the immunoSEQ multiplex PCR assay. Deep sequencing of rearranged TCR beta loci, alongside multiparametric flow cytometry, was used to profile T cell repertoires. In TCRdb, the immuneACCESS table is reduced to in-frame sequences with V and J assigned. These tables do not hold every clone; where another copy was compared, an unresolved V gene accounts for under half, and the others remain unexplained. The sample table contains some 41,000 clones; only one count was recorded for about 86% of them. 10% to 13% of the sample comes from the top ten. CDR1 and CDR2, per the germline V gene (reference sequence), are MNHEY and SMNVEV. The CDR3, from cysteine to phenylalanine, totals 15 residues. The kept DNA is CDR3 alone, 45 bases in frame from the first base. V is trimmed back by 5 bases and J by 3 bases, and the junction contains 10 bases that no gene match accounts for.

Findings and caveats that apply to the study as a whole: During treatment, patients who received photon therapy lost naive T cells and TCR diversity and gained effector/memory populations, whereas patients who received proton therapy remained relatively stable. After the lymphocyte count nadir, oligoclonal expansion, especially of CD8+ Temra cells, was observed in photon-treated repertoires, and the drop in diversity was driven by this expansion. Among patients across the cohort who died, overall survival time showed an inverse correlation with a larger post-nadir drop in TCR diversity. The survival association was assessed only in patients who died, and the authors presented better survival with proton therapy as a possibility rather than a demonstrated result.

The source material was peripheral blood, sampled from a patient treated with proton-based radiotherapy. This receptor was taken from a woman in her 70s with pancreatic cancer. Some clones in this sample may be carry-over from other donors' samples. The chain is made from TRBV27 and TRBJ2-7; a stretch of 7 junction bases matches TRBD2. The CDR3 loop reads CASSPQAGRVYEQYF. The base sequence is TGTGCCAGCAGTCCCCAGGCGGGGAGGGTCTACGAGCAGTACTTC.